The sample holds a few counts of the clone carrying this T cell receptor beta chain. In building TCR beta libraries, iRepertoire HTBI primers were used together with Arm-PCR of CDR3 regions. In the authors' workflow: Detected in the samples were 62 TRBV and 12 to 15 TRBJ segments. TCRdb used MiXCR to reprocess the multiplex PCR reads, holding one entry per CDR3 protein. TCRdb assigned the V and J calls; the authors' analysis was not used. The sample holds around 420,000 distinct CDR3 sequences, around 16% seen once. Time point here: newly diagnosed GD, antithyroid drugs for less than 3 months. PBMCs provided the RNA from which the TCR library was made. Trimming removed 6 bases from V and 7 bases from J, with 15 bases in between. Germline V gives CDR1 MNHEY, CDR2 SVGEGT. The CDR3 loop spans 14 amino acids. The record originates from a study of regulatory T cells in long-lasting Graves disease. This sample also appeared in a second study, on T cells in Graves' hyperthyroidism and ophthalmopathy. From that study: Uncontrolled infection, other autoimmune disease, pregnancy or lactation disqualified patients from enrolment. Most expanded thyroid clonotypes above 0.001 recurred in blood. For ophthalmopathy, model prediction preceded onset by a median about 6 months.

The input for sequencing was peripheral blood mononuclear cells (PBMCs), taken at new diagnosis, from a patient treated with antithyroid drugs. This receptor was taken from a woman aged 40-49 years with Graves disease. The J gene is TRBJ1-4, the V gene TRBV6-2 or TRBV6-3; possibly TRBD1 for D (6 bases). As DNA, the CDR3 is TGTGCCAGCAGCCCAGATGGGGGGCGTGAAAAACTGTTTTTT. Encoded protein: CASSPDGGREKLFF.